What follows are 30 T cell receptor beta chains derived from one specimen sequenced in a study of shared clonotypes between healthy human individuals. Sequencing used immunoSEQ multiplex PCR; TCRdb keeps in-frame clones, though not all of them. The sample includes approximately 2.1 million clones, approximately 93% of them seen just once. The sample consisted of naive CD4+ T cells from PBMCs. Subset of the sample: CD45RA+ positively selected. The receptors originated from a man aged 18-30 years in good health. Some clones in this sample may be carry-over from other donors' samples.

This sequence joins TRBV7-9 and TRBJ2-5, with D possibly matching TRBD2 (6 bases). Trimming removed 5 bases at V and 1 base at J, with 8 bases between. This CDR3 spans 13 amino acids. CDR1 SEHNR and CDR2 FQNEAQ come from the germline V gene (reference sequence). The CDR3 nucleotides read TGTGCCAGCAGCCGGACTATCCAAGAGACCCAGTACTTC. Translation gives CASSRTIQETQYF.

V is TRBV7-2 and J is TRBJ1-1; D possibly corresponds to TRBD1 (6 bases). V lost 4 bases to trimming and J lost 4 bases, with 13 bases between them. Germline CDR1 reads SGHTA; CDR2 reads FQGNSA. The CDR3 sequence is 14 residues long. The CDR3 coding sequence is TGTGCCAGCAGCTATACAGGGCTCGCCACTGAAGCTTTCTTT. Protein product: CASSYTGLATEAFF.

V usage is TRBV6-5 and J usage is TRBJ2-7; D call uncertain. Germline CDR1 MNHEY, CDR2 SVGAGI. Trimming took 2 bases from V and 3 from J, leaving 14 bases between them. This CDR3 contains 15 residues. The CDR3 loop is CASSYRRSSSYEQYF. The CDR3 DNA reads as TGTGCCAGCAGTTACAGACGAAGCAGTAGCTACGAGCAGTACTTC.

The genes are TRBV9 and TRBJ2-1; D is perhaps TRBD1 or TRBD2 (5 bases each). CDR1 SGDLS and CDR2 YYNGEE come from the germline V gene. Trimming pared 4 bases from V and 9 bases from J, leaving 23 bases between. CDR3 length: 16 amino acids. The DNA of the CDR3 is TGTGCCAGCAGCATACGGGACCTGAGAAGGCCAGGTGAGCAGTTCTTC. It encodes CASSIRDLRRPGEQFF.

The chain links TRBV5-1 to TRBJ2-3; the D is unclear. CDR3 size: 12 residues. CDR1 SGHRS and CDR2 YFSETQ come from the germline V gene. The V end was cut by 2 bases, the J end by 8 bases, with 9 bases between. Here the CDR3 DNA reads TGCGCCAGCAGCTTCGACTTGGCTACGCAGTATTTT. Protein product: CASSFDLATQYF. Full variable domain (remainder filled in from reference TRBV5-1 and TRBJ2-3): KAGVTQTPRYLIKTRGQQVTLSCSPISGHRSVSWYQQTPGQGLQFLFEYFSETQRNKGNFPGRFSGRQFSNSRSEMNVSTLELGDSALYLCASSFDLATQYFGPGTRLTVL.

This clone was counted once. This sequence joins TRBV10-3 and TRBJ2-3; TRBD1 is a possible D gene (6 bases). The V gene's germline CDR1 is ENHRY and CDR2 SYGVKD. Trimming left V 2 bases short and J 1 base short, with 22 bases between. This CDR3 contains 19 residues. CDR3 DNA sequence: TGTGCCATCAGTGAGGGGGTGATCTCTACAGGGTCTGGCACAGATACGCAGTATTTT. Its translation: CAISEGVISTGSGTDTQYF.

With respect to this clone: The sample carries other DNA sequences with the same CDR3. In nucleotides, the CDR3 is TGTGCCAGCAGCGTAGGGGGACAGGGGTCTGATACGCAGTATTTT. Its translation: CASSVGGQGSDTQYF. This chain joins TRBV9 and TRBJ2-3; 10 bases are a match to TRBD1. Germline assignment: CDR1 SGDLS and CDR2 YYNGEE. The J segment lost 6 bases and the V segment lost 0 bases, leaving 4 bases of the junction unmatched. CDR3 size: 15 residues. Together with reference TRBV9 and TRBJ2-3, the CDR3 gives the full variable domain: DSGVTQTPKHLITATGQRVTLRCSPRSGDLSVYWYQQSLDQGLQFLIQYYNGEERAKGNILERFSAQQFPDLHSELNLSSLELGDSALYFCASSVGGQGSDTQYFGPGTRLTVL.

This clone was counted once. This chain joins TRBV5-1 and TRBJ2-1; D possibly uses TRBD1 or TRBD2 (5 bases each). The germline CDR1 and CDR2 sequences are SGHRS and YFSETQ. CDR3 length: 17 amino acids. V lost 0 bases and J lost 2, with 15 bases in between. CDR3 DNA: TGCGCCAGCAGCTTGGCAGGGTCTCTAGCCACCTACAATGAGCAGTTCTTC. It is translated as CASSLAGSLATYNEQFF.

This chain connects TRBV19 to TRBJ2-7, with D uncertain. This CDR3 contains 16 residues. Trimming shortened V by 0 bases and J by 3 bases, and 15 bases separated the two germline ends. Germline lookup yields CDR1 LNHDA and CDR2 SQIVND (reference sequence). This CDR3 is CASSIDLPAPLYEQYF. The DNA for the CDR3 is TGTGCCAGTAGTATAGATCTTCCAGCACCCCTCTACGAGCAGTACTTC.

The chain combines TRBV7-2 with TRBJ1-4; D call uncertain. Germline V lookup: CDR1 SGHTA, CDR2 FQGNSA. Trimming pared 1 base from V and 0 bases from J, leaving 9 bases between. The CDR3 runs 16 residues. Written as DNA, the CDR3 is TGTGCCAGCAGCTTAGTCCCTCCGGCAACTAATGAAAAACTGTTTTTT. Protein: CASSLVPPATNEKLFF.

The CDR3: CASSEFLDHRVGLDTQYF. CDR3 sequence (DNA): TGTGCCAGCAGTGAATTCCTGGATCACAGGGTGGGTTTAGATACGCAGTATTTT. The chain uses TRBV6-1 and TRBJ2-3; D is possibly TRBD1 (6 bases). V lost 2 bases, J lost 5 bases, and 23 bases lay in between. The germline gives CDR1 MNHNS, CDR2 SASEGT. The CDR3 consists of 18 residues.

CDR3: CASAQGKGGELFF. Written as DNA, the CDR3 is TGTGCCAGTGCACAGGGAAAGGGCGGGGAGCTGTTTTTT. The V call is TRBV7-9, the J call TRBJ2-2; TRBD1 is a possible D gene (6 bases). The CDR3 contains 13 residues. Germline lookup yields CDR1 SEHNR and CDR2 FQNEAQ (reference sequence). With 9 bases removed from V and 7 bases from J, the gap between germline ends came to 15 bases.

In regard to this clone: The sample has other DNA sequences that encode this CDR3 too. This sequence joins TRBV7-3 and TRBJ2-5; D possibly corresponds to TRBD2 (6 bases). This CDR3 is 13 amino acids long. Trimming left V 3 bases short and J 4 bases short, with 9 bases between. Germline CDR1 is SGHTA and CDR2 is FQGTGA. CDR3: CASSFQGGETQYF. CDR3 DNA: TGTGCCAGCAGCTTCCAGGGAGGAGAGACCCAGTACTTC. The whole variable domain, filled in from reference TRBV7-3 and TRBJ2-5, reads GAGVSQTPSNKVTEKGKYVELRCDPISGHTALYWYRQSLGQGPEFLIYFQGTGAADDSGLPNDRFFAVRPEGSVSTLKIQRTERGDSAVYLCASSFQGGETQYFGPGTRLLVL.

This clone showed up just a few times. The rearrangement links TRBV5-1 to TRBJ1-1; D gene ambiguous. V shed 2 bases and J shed 1 base, with 9 bases lying between them. The CDR3 sequence is 14 residues long. Germline CDR1 and CDR2: SGHRS and YFSETQ. The CDR3 nucleotides are TGCGCCAGCAGCTTCGCTAGAAAGAACACTGAAGCTTTCTTT. Amino acids: CASSFARKNTEAFF.

This clone was seen just once. This chain connects TRBV6-4 to TRBJ2-6; possibly TRBD2 for D (6 bases). V was clipped by 6 bases and J by 0 bases, with 12 bases between them. CDR3 length: 16 residues. Per the germline V gene, CDR1 is MRHNA and CDR2 is SNTAGT. CDR3 amino acids: CASSPYGSSGANVLTF. CDR3 bases: TGTGCCAGCAGCCCCTACGGGAGCTCTGGGGCCAACGTCCTGACTTTC.

This clone was seen a single time. The chain uses TRBV2 and TRBJ1-3; D uncertain. CDR1 is SNHLY and CDR2 is FYNNEI in the germline V gene. Between the trimmed V and J ends, which lost 2 bases and 6 bases, there was a span of 14 bases. The CDR3 spans 15 residues. CDR3 loop: CASSERQYSLNTIYF. In DNA, the CDR3 is TGTGCCAGCAGTGAACGGCAGTACAGCCTAAACACCATATATTTT.

The rearrangement links TRBV27 to TRBJ2-5; D gene uncertain. CDR3 size: 12 residues. V dropped 6 bases and J dropped 5 bases, with 10 bases sitting between them. Germline V gives CDR1 MNHEY, CDR2 SMNVEV (reference sequence). The CDR3 coding sequence is TGTGCCAGCAGGGGTGATTATGAGACCCAGTACTTC. It translates to CASRGDYETQYF.

This clone showed up just once. The rearrangement links TRBV5-1 to TRBJ2-1; TRBD1 matches 9 bases. The length of the CDR3 is 15 residues. The germline V gene has CDR1 SGHRS and CDR2 YFSETQ. Unmatched junction bases numbered 9, after V lost 9 bases and J lost 2 bases. The CDR3 here is CATGQGTTTYNEQFF. The CDR3 DNA is TGCGCCACCGGACAGGGGACTACCACCTACAATGAGCAGTTCTTC.

V usage is TRBV9 and J usage is TRBJ2-3; TRBD1 or TRBD2 may be the D gene (5 bases each). Trimming removed 4 bases from V and 4 bases from J, with 10 bases in between. CDR1 is SGDLS and CDR2 is YYNGEE in the germline V gene. This CDR3 spans 13 amino acids. The CDR3 region is CASSKGEPDTQYF. DNA for the CDR3: TGTGCCAGCAGCAAAGGGGAGCCAGATACGCAGTATTTT.

As to this clone: Other DNA sequences in the same sample also yield this CDR3. The V and J genes are TRBV25-1 and TRBJ2-7, with D possibly being TRBD2 (5 bases). Germline assignment: CDR1 MGHDK and CDR2 SYGVNS. The V gene lost 2 bases and the J gene lost 0 bases, with 8 bases spanning the gap. The CDR3 length is 14 residues. The CDR3 spells CASSEGGFSYEQYF. As DNA, the CDR3 is TGTGCCAGCAGTGAAGGCGGGTTCTCCTACGAGCAGTACTTC.

This rearrangement joins TRBV29-1 to TRBJ1-3, with D perhaps matching TRBD1 (5 bases). CDR1 SQVTM and CDR2 ANQGSEA come from the germline V gene. CDR3 size: 14 residues. V lost 7 bases to trimming and J lost 1 base, with 14 bases between them. The CDR3 nucleotides read TGCAGCGCCTGCAGGGATTGGTCTGGAAACACCATATATTTT. Protein sequence: CSACRDWSGNTIYF. Together with reference TRBV29-1 and TRBJ1-3, the CDR3 gives the full variable domain: SAVISQKPSRDICQRGTSLTIQCQVDSQVTMMFWYRQQPGQSLTLIATANQGSEATYESGFVIDKFPISRPNLTFSTLTVSNMSPEDSSIYLCSACRDWSGNTIYFGEGSWLTVV.

The V and J genes are TRBV28 and TRBJ2-2, with a possible D match to TRBD2 (5 bases). V lost 3 bases and J 1 base, leaving 12 bases between the germline ends. The CDR3 sequence is 16 residues long. Germline V gene sequence: CDR1 MDHEN, CDR2 SYDVKM. CDR3 sequence: CASSFLGNWNTGELFF. CDR3 DNA: TGTGCCAGCAGTTTTCTCGGGAACTGGAACACCGGGGAGCTGTTTTTT.

The V call is TRBV6-1, the J call TRBJ2-1; D remains ambiguous. Trimming pared 3 bases from V and 3 bases from J, leaving 9 bases between. There are 14 residues in the CDR3. Germline V CDR1 and CDR2: MNHNS, SASEGT. CDR3 sequence (DNA): TGTGCCAGCAGTGAGGGCTACCGCTACAATGAGCAGTTCTTC. Its protein product is CASSEGYRYNEQFF.

The CDR3 protein is CATSRDHGLAGVNEQYF. CDR3 nucleotide sequence: TGTGCCACCAGCAGAGATCATGGGCTAGCGGGAGTTAACGAGCAGTACTTC. The genes are TRBV15 and TRBJ2-7; 10 bases align to TRBD2. There are 17 residues in the CDR3. The V segment lost 0 bases and the J segment 5 bases; nucleotides outside the gene matches: 10. CDR1 LNHNV and CDR2 YYDKDF come from the germline V gene (reference sequence).

The chain carries TRBV11-2 and TRBJ2-3, with D possibly matching TRBD2 (5 bases). Germline V lookup: CDR1 SGHAT, CDR2 FQNNGV. The V and J ends lost 4 bases and 3 bases respectively, with 17 bases between them. The CDR3 covers 16 residues. CDR3 sequence (DNA): TGTGCCAGCAGCTCGGACGCAAGAGGGCGGACAGATACGCAGTATTTT. Its protein is CASSSDARGRTDTQYF.

CDR3: CASSVGGRSAGGKTYEQYF. CDR3 coding DNA: TGTGCCAGCAGCGTAGGAGGTCGTTCTGCGGGCGGTAAAACCTACGAGCAGTACTTC. The genes are TRBV9 and TRBJ2-7; the D gene is possibly TRBD2 (5 bases). The germline V and J ends were trimmed by 0 bases and 2 bases, with 24 bases remaining between them. This CDR3 comprises 19 residues. Germline V gives CDR1 SGDLS, CDR2 YYNGEE.

The chain combines TRBV6-1 with TRBJ2-2; no clear D. CDR3 length: 15 residues. CDR1 is MNHNS and CDR2 is SASEGT in the germline V gene. Trimming shortened V by 6 bases and J by 0 bases, and 11 bases separated the two germline ends. The CDR3 protein is CASRSVRSNTGELFF. The CDR3 DNA follows: TGTGCCAGCAGGAGCGTACGGTCGAACACCGGGGAGCTGTTTTTT.

V gene TRBV28 combines with J gene TRBJ2-7; 9 nucleotides align to TRBD1. This CDR3 has 14 residues. Germline V CDR1 and CDR2: MDHEN, SYDVKM. V lost 5 bases and J lost 5; bases outside the gene matches: 7. CDR3 coding DNA: TGTGCCAGCAGTCTCCGGGACAGGGCCAACGAGCAGTACTTC. Encoded protein: CASSLRDRANEQYF.

This chain links TRBV28 with TRBJ1-1; a possible D gene is TRBD1 (6 bases). The CDR3 totals 13 residues. The germline V gene has CDR1 MDHEN and CDR2 SYDVKM. Trimming pared 5 bases from V and 5 bases from J, leaving 12 bases between. CDR3 sequence: CASSHRDRTEAFF. In DNA form, the CDR3 reads TGTGCCAGCAGTCACAGGGATAGGACTGAAGCTTTCTTT.

This clone was observed a single time. Here the CDR3 DNA reads TGTGCCAGCAGCGCAGGGGGCCTTGGCAATCAGCCCCAGCATTTT. Its translation is CASSAGGLGNQPQHF. The V gene is TRBV6-5, the J gene TRBJ1-5; TRBD1 aligns across 8 bases. There are 15 residues in the CDR3. The J segment lost 2 bases and the V segment lost 6 bases, leaving 6 bases of the junction unmatched. Germline V CDR1 and CDR2: MNHEY, SVGAGI.